What follows are 13 T cell receptor beta chains derived from one specimen sequenced in a study of chemoradiotherapy in HPV16-positive cancers. Sequencing used immunoSEQ multiplex PCR; TCRdb keeps in-frame clones, though not all of them. The table has under 15,000 clones, about 72% seen once. This specimen was acquired from a patient who underwent chemoradiotherapy. The receptors derive from a human donor with HPV-associated anogenital cancer.

V is TRBV5-5 and J is TRBJ2-3, with TRBD1 matching over 7 bases. CDR1 and CDR2 from the germline V gene are SGHKS and YYEKEE (reference sequence). V was pared by 4 bases and J by 2 bases, with 4 bases of the junction left unmatched. The length of the CDR3 is 14 residues. The CDR3 DNA is TGTGCCAGCAGCCTACAGGGGTACACAGATACGCAGTATTTT. Its translation is CASSLQGYTDTQYF. The whole variable domain, remainder taken from reference TRBV5-5 and TRBJ2-3, is DAGVTQSPTHLIKTRGQQVTLRCSPISGHKSVSWYQQVLGQGPQFIFQYYEKEERGRGNFPDRFSARQFPNYSSELNVNALLLGDSALYLCASSLQGYTDTQYFGPGTRLTVL.

This chain uses TRBV23-1 with TRBJ1-6, with 8 bases that match TRBD1. TRBV23-1 is given ORF status, its function remaining uncertain. Germline trimming cut 4 bases from V and 1 base from J; bases unmatched to any gene: 6. The CDR3 spans 17 residues. The chain's CDR3 is CASSPDRGESYNSPLHF. The CDR3 DNA reads as TGCGCCAGCAGTCCTGACAGGGGTGAGTCCTATAATTCACCCCTCCACTTT.

This chain links TRBV11-2 with TRBJ2-1; possibly TRBD2 for D (6 bases). Per the germline V gene, CDR1 is SGHAT and CDR2 is FQNNGV. The CDR3 extends over 14 amino acids. The V and J ends lost 5 bases and 7 bases respectively, with 15 bases between them. The CDR3 reads CASSEGTALNEQFF. In nucleotides, the CDR3 is TGTGCCAGCAGCGAGGGGACTGCCCTAAATGAGCAGTTCTTC.

The chain joins TRBV27 to TRBJ1-1; possibly TRBD1 for D (6 bases). V lost 1 base to trimming and J lost 3 bases, with 9 bases between them. CDR3 size: 14 residues. CDR1 and CDR2 (germline): MNHEY, SMNVEV (reference sequence). This chain's CDR3 is CASSLYTGYTEAFF. CDR3 DNA: TGTGCCAGCAGTTTATATACAGGGTACACTGAAGCTTTCTTT.

The V and J genes are TRBV19 and TRBJ1-5; D might be TRBD1 (5 bases). This CDR3 comprises 13 residues. The V end was cut by 3 bases, the J end by 3 bases, with 6 bases between. Germline loops: CDR1 LNHDA, CDR2 SQIVND (reference sequence). CDR3 nucleotide sequence: TGTGCCAGTAGTATGACAGTCAATCAGCCCCAGCATTTT. It yields the protein CASSMTVNQPQHF.

This sequence joins TRBV7-8 and TRBJ2-7; D gene unclear. CDR3 length equals 12 residues. Looked up from germline, CDR1 is SGHVS and CDR2 is FQNEAQ. Trimming took 3 bases from V and 5 from J, leaving 8 bases between them. The CDR3 coding sequence is TGTGCCAGCAGCTTGTCAAGGAACGAGCAGTACTTC. This encodes CASSLSRNEQYF.

This chain uses TRBV19 with TRBJ1-1; D uncertain. The CDR3 extends over 12 amino acids. V lost 6 bases and J lost 13, with 18 bases in between. The germline CDR1 and CDR2 sequences are LNHDA and SQIVND (reference sequence). The CDR3 coding sequence is TGTGCCAGTAGCCTCGGAGGGATCAGCTTTTTCTTT. This translates into CASSLGGISFFF.

The chain is built from TRBV27 and TRBJ2-5; D tentatively fits TRBD1 or TRBD2 (6 bases each). The DNA end lines up better with TRBJ2-7; the J call may be wrong. The germline gives CDR1 MNHEY, CDR2 SMNVEV (reference sequence). There are 14 residues in the CDR3. CDR3 DNA: TGTGCCAGCAGTTTTAGGGGGGCCTCCTACGAGCAGTACTTC. Translating gives CASSFRGASYEQYF.

V usage is TRBV6-5 and J usage is TRBJ1-1, with 10 bases fitting TRBD1. Germline assignment: CDR1 MNHEY and CDR2 SVGAGI. The CDR3 is 13 residues long. Losses at the gene ends were 6 bases for V and 6 bases for J; bases not matched to a gene: 4. The CDR3, as DNA: TGTGCCAGCAGGGGACAGGGGCCTTCTGAAGCTTTCTTT. Translation gives CASRGQGPSEAFF.

This clone was observed a handful of times. This chain joins TRBV15 and TRBJ1-3, with 8 bases fitting TRBD1. V gave up 1 base and J gave up 8 bases; unmatched junction bases: 10. CDR3 length: 16 amino acids. Per the germline V gene, CDR1 is LNHNV and CDR2 is YYDKDF (reference sequence). The CDR3 nucleotides read TGTGCCACCAGCAGAGGGAAGGGGACAGGCCTTGACACCATATATTTT. Translation gives CATSRGKGTGLDTIYF.

This clone was counted a single time. CDR3 nucleotides: TGCGCCAGCAGCCCGGGACAGTTAGCCAAAAACATTCAGTACTTC. This encodes CASSPGQLAKNIQYF. The genes are TRBV5-1 and TRBJ2-4, with 7 bases fitting TRBD1. CDR1 and CDR2 (germline): SGHRS, YFSETQ. After removal of 4 bases from V and 0 bases from J, the junction contained 4 bases not matched to a gene. The CDR3 consists of 15 residues.

The CDR3 here is CASSLGLAGYNFGTDTQYF. CDR3 in DNA: TGTGCCAGCAGCCTTGGACTAGCGGGGTACAATTTTGGCACAGATACGCAGTATTTT. The chain links TRBV14 to TRBJ2-3; 12 bases are a match to TRBD2. Germline V gene sequence: CDR1 SGHDN, CDR2 FVKESK. The V gene end was trimmed by 4 bases and the J gene end by 1 base; junction bases not matched to a gene: 12. The CDR3 has 19 residues.

Only one count was recorded for this clone. The gene calls are TRBV4-2 and TRBJ1-6, with a tentative D call TRBD1 (5 bases). The CDR3 consists of 15 residues. Germline V lookup: CDR1 LGHNA, CDR2 YNFKEQ. V shed 0 bases and J shed 7 bases, with 10 bases lying between them. In DNA form, the CDR3 reads TGTGCCAGCAGCCAAGATGGGGGGGTGAATTCACCCCTCCACTTT. Translated: CASSQDGGVNSPLHF.